The 27 T cell receptor beta chains reported below all come from one sample, sequenced in a study of PD-1 blockade in classical Hodgkin lymphoma. In every patient, relapse followed autologous stem cell transplantation, while exposure to brentuximab vedotin differed. The assay was immunoSEQ multiplex PCR, and TCRdb's table has in-frame clones only and misses some. The sample holds nearly 25,000 clones, around 81% seen once. Specimen: peripheral blood mononuclear cells (PBMCs), collected before the second cycle of nivolumab. All receptors come from a human donor with classical Hodgkin lymphoma.

A few counts support this clone. V and J are TRBV28 and TRBJ1-3; maybe TRBD1 (5 bases). This CDR3 is built from 14 residues. Germline CDR1 reads MDHEN; CDR2 reads SYDVKM. V gave up 9 bases and J gave up 11 bases, with 23 bases separating them. CDR3 bases: TGTGCCAGTACCAATGGGGGGGTCTCCAGCCCCATATATTTT. Its protein is CASTNGGVSSPIYF. Supplemented by reference TRBV28 and TRBJ1-3, the full variable domain reads DVKVTQSSRYLVKRTGEKVFLECVQDMDHENMFWYRQDPGLGLRLIYFSYDVKMKEKGDIPEGYSVSREKKERFSLILESASTNQTSMYLCASTNGGVSSPIYFGEGSWLTVV.

The chain carries TRBV7-9 and TRBJ2-3; the D gene could be TRBD1 or TRBD2 (5 bases each). Germline V gives CDR1 SEHNR, CDR2 FQNEAQ (reference sequence). The CDR3 has 15 residues. Deletions cut 5 bases from V and 3 bases from J, with 15 bases between. The CDR3 DNA reads TGTGCCAGCAGCAGCGGAACAGGTAGTACAGATACGCAGTATTTT. It specifies CASSSGTGSTDTQYF.

The V call is TRBV4-1, the J call TRBJ1-4, with D possibly matching TRBD1 (6 bases). The CDR3 has 15 residues. Germline-derived CDR1 and CDR2 are MGHRA and YSYEKL. Trimming cost V 0 bases and J 10 bases, with 15 bases left between them. For the CDR3, the DNA is TGCGCCAGCAGCCAAGATGGGGGCTTGGGTGGAAAACTGTTTTTT. Its translation is CASSQDGGLGGKLFF.

The rearrangement joins TRBV7-9 to TRBJ1-4; 7 positions match TRBD1. The CDR3 totals 14 residues. V gave up 6 bases and J gave up 1 base; unmatched junction bases: 2. Germline CDR1 is SEHNR and CDR2 is FQNEAQ (reference sequence). This CDR3 is CASRAGGTNEKLFF. In nucleotides, the CDR3 is TGTGCCAGCAGAGCAGGGGGAACTAATGAAAAACTGTTTTTT.

This chain uses TRBV14 with TRBJ2-7; D might be TRBD2 (6 bases). The length of the CDR3 is 16 residues. The ends were cut back, 1 base at V and 0 bases at J, with 13 bases in the middle. Germline lookup yields CDR1 SGHDN and CDR2 FVKESK. The DNA of the CDR3 is TGTGCCAGCAGCCAAGGCCCGGGACTGCTCTCCTACGAGCAGTACTTC. This encodes CASSQGPGLLSYEQYF.

The J gene is TRBJ2-5, the V gene TRBV2; D is perhaps TRBD1 (6 bases). CDR3 length: 14 residues. Germline loops: CDR1 SNHLY, CDR2 FYNNEI. V lost 6 bases and J lost 5, with 16 bases in between. Written as DNA, the CDR3 is TGTGCCAGCAGAGGGGACACCCTCTCGGAGACCCAGTACTTC. Amino acid sequence: CASRGDTLSETQYF.

The rearrangement uses TRBV10-1 and TRBJ2-1, with 13 positions matching TRBD2. Germline CDR1 and CDR2: WNHNN and SYGVQD (reference sequence). The junction had 6 bases not matched to a gene; V was cut back by 2 bases and J by 8 bases. The CDR3 has 16 amino acids. The CDR3 nucleotides read TGCGCCAGCAGTGAGAGACTAGCGGGGGGTCTTTATGAGCAGTTCTTC. Amino acids: CASSERLAGGLYEQFF.

The rearrangement uses TRBV18 and TRBJ2-1; 9 bases are a match to TRBD1. The CDR3 spans 15 residues. With V trimmed by 3 bases and J by 2 bases, 2 bases remained unmatched. CDR1 is KGHSH, CDR2 LQKENI, per germline. The CDR3 coding sequence is TGTGCCAGCTCACCGGGACAGGGCGCCTACAATGAGCAGTTCTTC. Protein sequence: CASSPGQGAYNEQFF.

The chain joins TRBV7-9 to TRBJ2-5, with D perhaps matching TRBD2 (5 bases). V shed 1 base and J shed 5 bases, with 14 bases lying between them. CDR3 length equals 15 residues. Germline V CDR1 and CDR2: SEHNR, FQNEAQ (reference sequence). CDR3 in amino acids: CASSLVLGGRETQYF. CDR3 bases: TGTGCCAGCAGCTTAGTCCTAGGAGGCCGGGAGACCCAGTACTTC.

The J gene is TRBJ2-5, the V gene TRBV5-5; 13 bases are shared with TRBD2. Germline lookup yields CDR1 SGHKS and CDR2 YYEKEE (reference sequence). V shed 3 bases and J 2 bases; nucleotides not matched to a gene: 1. The CDR3 runs to 15 residues. The CDR3 bases are TGTGCCAGCAGCTCGGGACTAGCGGGGCAAGAGACCCAGTACTTC. Protein: CASSSGLAGQETQYF.

The sample holds a few counts of this clone. The V gene is TRBV7-9, the J gene TRBJ2-5, with D possibly being TRBD2 (5 bases). Trimming pared 5 bases from V and 7 bases from J, leaving 17 bases between. This CDR3 contains 14 residues. CDR1 and CDR2 (germline): SEHNR, FQNEAQ (reference sequence). The CDR3 DNA is TGTGCCAGCAGCGAACAGACTGCACGGGGGACCCAGTACTTC. This codes for CASSEQTARGTQYF.

This chain connects TRBV5-1 to TRBJ2-2; unclear D gene. V was trimmed by 6 bases and J by 6 bases, leaving 9 bases between them. Germline CDR1 reads SGHRS; CDR2 reads YFSETQ. The CDR3 runs 12 residues. CDR3 DNA: TGCGCCAGCAACCCCGATGCCGGGGAGCTGTTTTTT. Its protein is CASNPDAGELFF. The whole variable domain, remainder taken from reference TRBV5-1 and TRBJ2-2, is KAGVTQTPRYLIKTRGQQVTLSCSPISGHRSVSWYQQTPGQGLQFLFEYFSETQRNKGNFPGRFSGRQFSNSRSEMNVSTLELGDSALYLCASNPDAGELFFGEGSRLTVL.

At least ten counts were recorded for this clone. The chain joins TRBV6-4 to TRBJ2-1; a possible D gene is TRBD2 (5 bases). This CDR3 has 16 residues. V gave up 5 bases and J gave up 0 bases, with 14 bases separating them. The germline V gene encodes CDR1 MRHNA and CDR2 SNTAGT. The CDR3 DNA sequence: TGTGCCAGCAGTCCCGAGGGCGGGCTCTCCTACAATGAGCAGTTCTTC. Protein sequence: CASSPEGGLSYNEQFF.

The chain uses TRBV7-9 and TRBJ2-7; 8 nucleotides align to TRBD2. The J segment lost 3 bases and the V segment lost 2 bases, leaving 6 bases of the junction unmatched. This CDR3 is 15 amino acids long. Germline V gene sequence: CDR1 SEHNR, CDR2 FQNEAQ (reference sequence). The CDR3 sequence is CASSLSGGAFYEQYF. In DNA, the CDR3 is TGTGCCAGCAGCTTAAGCGGGGGTGCCTTCTACGAGCAGTACTTC.

The chain joins TRBV9 to TRBJ2-1, with D maybe TRBD1 (6 bases). Trimming left V 3 bases short and J 7 bases short, with 17 bases between. Germline-derived CDR1 and CDR2 are SGDLS and YYNGEE. This CDR3 region has 15 residues. The CDR3 sequence: CASSESGTSSNEQFF. CDR3 bases: TGTGCCAGCAGCGAATCCGGGACATCTTCTAATGAGCAGTTCTTC.

The CDR3 DNA reads TGTGCCAGTAGTTTCGGCCCAACCTACGAGCAGTACTTC. Protein product: CASSFGPTYEQYF. V usage is TRBV19 and J usage is TRBJ2-7; D is uncertain. CDR1 and CDR2 from the germline V gene are LNHDA and SQIVND (reference sequence). There are 13 residues in the CDR3. The V and J ends lost 5 bases and 2 bases respectively, with 10 bases between them.

As regards this clone: A read error is the likely source, as a far larger clone sits one nucleotide away. This specimen includes other DNA sequences encoding the same CDR3. The chain is built from TRBV19 and TRBJ1-5; unclear D gene. Trimming left V 4 bases short and J 7 bases short, with 8 bases between. Looked up from germline, CDR1 is LNHDA and CDR2 is SQIVND (reference sequence). The CDR3 covers 12 residues. CDR3 DNA: TGTGCCAGTAGTAGAGATAAACAGCCCCAGCATTTT. Translation gives CASSRDKQPQHF.

V is TRBV7-2 and J is TRBJ2-5, with unresolved D. Trimming took 0 bases from V and 4 from J, leaving 0 bases between them. This CDR3 is 11 amino acids long. Germline values: CDR1 SGHTA, CDR2 FQGNSA. The CDR3 loop reads CASSLAETQYF. As DNA, the CDR3 is TGTGCCAGCAGCTTAGCAGAGACCCAGTACTTC.

The rearrangement links TRBV2 to TRBJ2-7, with 8 positions matching TRBD2. This CDR3 contains 15 residues. Germline-derived CDR1 and CDR2 are SNHLY and FYNNEI. The V gene end was trimmed by 8 bases and the J gene end by 3 bases; junction bases not matched to a gene: 12. CDR3 bases: TGTGCCAGCCAGGGACTAGGACAAGCTTACTACGAGCAGTACTTC. Its translation is CASQGLGQAYYEQYF.

The chain links TRBV18 to TRBJ2-7; tentatively, D is TRBD1 (5 bases). This CDR3 comprises 13 residues. V lost 1 base and J lost 4, with 8 bases in between. CDR1 and CDR2 from the germline V gene are KGHSH and LQKENI. DNA for the CDR3: TGTGCCAGCTCACCACGCAGGGCGTACGAGCAGTACTTC. The encoded protein is CASSPRRAYEQYF.

The CDR3 loop reads CASSPPSPYEQYF. The CDR3 DNA reads as TGTGCCAGCTCACCACCCTCCCCCTACGAGCAGTACTTC. This chain connects TRBV18 to TRBJ2-7; no reliable D call. Per germline, CDR1 KGHSH and CDR2 LQKENI. Trimming took off 0 bases at V and 2 bases at J, with 5 bases between the two ends. The CDR3 consists of 13 residues.

With respect to this clone: A far larger clone is only one base removed, so a read error is likely. The gene calls are TRBV5-1 and TRBJ2-2; the D gene is possibly TRBD2 (6 bases). Germline V gene lookup returns CDR1 SGHRS and CDR2 YFSETQ. This CDR3 region has 18 residues. V lost 3 bases and J lost 1, with 19 bases in between. The CDR3 DNA reads TGCGCCAGCAGCTCCCATATATGGGGGGAGAAGAACACCGGGGAGCTGTTTTTT. This sequence encodes CASSSHIWGEKNTGELFF. The full variable domain, with the rest looked up from reference TRBV5-1 and TRBJ2-2, is KAGVTQTPRYLIKTRGQQVTLSCSPISGHRSVSWYQQTPGQGLQFLFEYFSETQRNKGNFPGRFSGRQFSNSRSEMNVSTLELGDSALYLCASSSHIWGEKNTGELFFGEGSRLTVL.

The chain combines TRBV4-1 with TRBJ2-7, with 12 bases fitting TRBD2. Germline assignment: CDR1 MGHRA and CDR2 YSYEKL. V shed 2 bases, J shed 6 bases, and the junction held 5 bases outside the gene matches. There are 15 residues in the CDR3. This chain's CDR3 is CASSQLAGGSVEQYF. DNA of the CDR3: TGCGCCAGCAGCCAACTAGCGGGGGGGAGTGTCGAGCAGTACTTC.

This chain connects TRBV27 to TRBJ2-3; unclear D gene. Germline loops: CDR1 MNHEY, CDR2 SMNVEV (reference sequence). The CDR3 runs 14 residues. Trimming left V 2 bases short and J 4 bases short, with 10 bases between. CDR3 DNA sequence: TGTGCCAGCAGTTTAGGCCGAGGATCAGATACGCAGTATTTT. Protein: CASSLGRGSDTQYF.

V is TRBV7-9 and J is TRBJ1-2; D may be TRBD1 (5 bases). The CDR3 length is 12 residues. The V and J ends lost 5 bases and 7 bases respectively, with 11 bases between them. CDR1 SEHNR and CDR2 FQNEAQ come from the germline V gene (reference sequence). CDR3 bases: TGTGCCAGCAGCCCAACGACAGTTGGCTACACCTTC. Translation: CASSPTTVGYTF.

This clone has a single count. The chain carries TRBV4-1 and TRBJ1-4; TRBD1 matches at 7 bases. The V gene's germline CDR1 is MGHRA and CDR2 YSYEKL. V trimming: 4 bases; J trimming: 7 bases; junction bases outside the gene matches: 6. There are 14 residues in the CDR3. The CDR3 here is CASSPTGATEKLFF. Written as DNA, the CDR3 is TGCGCCAGCAGCCCCACAGGGGCAACTGAAAAACTGTTTTTT.

V usage is TRBV14 and J usage is TRBJ1-4; D is possibly TRBD1 (6 bases). This CDR3 comprises 13 residues. The V gene's germline CDR1 is SGHDN and CDR2 FVKESK. V gave up 6 bases and J gave up 7 bases, with 12 bases separating them. The CDR3 loop is CASSNREGEKLFF. The CDR3 coding sequence is TGTGCCAGCAGTAACAGGGAGGGTGAAAAACTGTTTTTT.